What follows are 18 T cell receptor beta chains derived from one specimen sequenced in a study of cytomegalovirus exposure and HLA in healthy donors. The primer mix had 60 Vbeta and 13 Jbeta primers. Sequencing was performed with immunoSEQ multiplex PCR; in TCRdb, only in-frame clones are kept and a portion is missing. The sample consists of 80,000 to 95,000 clones, around 59% of them appearing once. Sample: PBMCs. These TCRs come from a human donor in good health.

This clone was observed a handful of times. DNA for the CDR3: TGTGCCAGCAGCTCCGGACAGATTATGGCAGATACGCAGTATTTT. Protein sequence: CASSSGQIMADTQYF. V gene TRBV7-9 combines with J gene TRBJ2-3; maybe TRBD1 (6 bases). Looked up from germline, CDR1 is SEHNR and CDR2 is FQNEAQ (reference sequence). This CDR3 contains 15 residues. V was pared by 4 bases and J by 4 bases, with 15 bases between.

V usage is TRBV6-6 and J usage is TRBJ2-7, with D possibly being TRBD1 (5 bases). V lost 5 bases, J lost 0 bases, and 11 bases lay in between. Germline CDR1 reads MNHNY; CDR2 reads SVGAGI (reference sequence). The CDR3 extends over 14 amino acids. CDR3 region: CASSGARISYEQYF. The CDR3 DNA reads as TGTGCCAGCAGTGGGGCCCGGATCTCCTACGAGCAGTACTTC.

The chain employs TRBV19 and TRBJ1-3; no clear D. CDR3 length: 16 residues. CDR1 and CDR2 from the germline V gene are LNHDA and SQIVND (reference sequence). Trimming stripped 1 base from V and 0 bases from J, with 10 bases between. The CDR3: CASSIVGVLSGNTIYF. CDR3 coding DNA: TGTGCCAGTAGTATAGTTGGAGTTCTCTCTGGAAACACCATATATTTT.

The chain carries TRBV6-1 and TRBJ1-2, with 10 nucleotides matching TRBD1. V lost 6 bases, J lost 4 bases, and 5 bases stayed unmatched. Germline CDR1 reads MNHNS; CDR2 reads SASEGT. This CDR3 has 14 amino acids. The CDR3 here is CASRGQGPLYGYTF. The CDR3 nucleotides read TGTGCCAGCAGGGGACAGGGGCCTCTCTATGGCTACACCTTC.

The genes are TRBV23-1 and TRBJ1-1; D is possibly TRBD1 (6 bases). TRBV23-1 counts as an open reading frame of uncertain function. Trimming took off 4 bases at V and 1 base at J, with 10 bases between the two ends. This CDR3 contains 14 residues. As DNA, the CDR3 is TGCGCCAGCAGTCTCTACAGGGAGAACACTGAAGCTTTCTTT. It is translated as CASSLYRENTEAFF.

In this sample, this clone turned up once. V is TRBV5-4 and J is TRBJ1-2, with no clear D. The CDR3 contains 13 residues. Deletions cut 2 bases from V and 2 bases from J, with 7 bases between. CDR1 and CDR2 (germline): SGHNT, YYREEE (reference sequence). Written as DNA, the CDR3 is TGTGCCAGCAGCTTCCGGGGAAACTATGGCTACACCTTC. This sequence encodes CASSFRGNYGYTF. Full variable domain (remainder filled in from reference TRBV5-4 and TRBJ1-2): ETGVTQSPTHLIKTRGQQVTLRCSSQSGHNTVSWYQQALGQGPQFIFQYYREEENGRGNFPPRFSGLQFPNYSSELNVNALELDDSALYLCASSFRGNYGYTFGSGTRLTVV.

In its sample, this clone was seen once. The CDR3 spells CASSSMGQPYYNEQFF. CDR3 bases: TGTGCCAGCAGCTCCATGGGACAGCCGTACTACAATGAGCAGTTCTTC. The chain has TRBV7-2 and TRBJ2-1; 7 bases line up with TRBD1. Germline V CDR1 and CDR2: SGHTA, FQGNSA. V lost 4 bases to trimming and J lost 3 bases; unmatched junction nucleotides: 9. CDR3 size: 16 residues.

The chain combines TRBV19 with TRBJ1-4; tentatively, D is TRBD1 (6 bases). The CDR3 contains 14 residues. V was pared by 3 bases and J by 6 bases, with 11 bases between. Germline V gives CDR1 LNHDA, CDR2 SQIVND (reference sequence). The CDR3 sequence: CASSIRDTDEKLFF. The CDR3 region has the DNA TGTGCCAGTAGTATCCGGGACACCGATGAAAAACTGTTTTTT.

This chain uses TRBV7-2 with TRBJ2-4; D is unclear. Trimming removed 4 bases at V and 0 bases at J, with 10 bases between. This CDR3 is 15 amino acids long. Germline V gives CDR1 SGHTA, CDR2 FQGNSA. The CDR3 protein is CASSSPYLAKNIQYF. CDR3 DNA sequence: TGTGCCAGCAGCTCCCCTTATCTAGCCAAAAACATTCAGTACTTC.

This chain uses TRBV6-6 with TRBJ1-5; D gene uncertain. Germline CDR1 is MNHNY and CDR2 is SVGAGI (reference sequence). The CDR3 contains 12 residues. Deletions cut 8 bases from V and 4 bases from J, with 9 bases between. CDR3 nucleotides: TGTGCCAGCGTTGGCACGAATCAGCCCCAGCATTTT. Translation: CASVGTNQPQHF.

The chain combines TRBV11-2 with TRBJ2-7, with 8 bases fitting TRBD2. Trimming cost V 5 bases and J 7 bases; bases outside gene matches: 4. Germline V gene data show CDR1 as SGHAT and CDR2 as FQNNGV. The CDR3 runs to 12 residues. The CDR3 here is CASSLPGGEQYF. The DNA of the CDR3 is TGTGCCAGCAGCCTCCCGGGAGGGGAGCAGTACTTC. The full variable domain, with the rest looked up from reference TRBV11-2 and TRBJ2-7, is EAGVAQSPRYKIIEKRQSVAFWCNPISGHATLYWYQQILGQGPKLLIQFQNNGVVDDSQLPKDRFSAERLKGVDSTLKIQPAKLEDSAVYLCASSLPGGEQYFGPGTRLTVT.

The chain joins TRBV7-9 to TRBJ2-1; 11 nucleotides align to TRBD2. CDR3 length: 17 residues. The V segment lost 1 base and the J segment 8 bases; nucleotides outside the gene matches: 10. Germline V lookup: CDR1 SEHNR, CDR2 FQNEAQ (reference sequence). Here the CDR3 DNA reads TGTGCCAGCAGCTTAGGCGTTATAGCGGGGGGGCGAGATGAGCAGTTCTTC. It specifies CASSLGVIAGGRDEQFF.

This clone was picked up a small number of times. In nucleotides, the CDR3 is TGTGCCACCAGCAGGGGGGGGCTAGCGGGTTGGTATTTT. Its protein product is CATSRGGLAGWYF. The chain is built from TRBV15 and TRBJ2-3; 8 nucleotides match TRBD2. J gave up 14 bases and V 3 bases, and 10 bases lay outside the gene matches. The CDR3 is made up of 13 amino acids. Germline values: CDR1 LNHNV, CDR2 YYDKDF (reference sequence).

The chain combines TRBV6-1 with TRBJ2-7; 9 bases map to TRBD1. With V trimmed by 4 bases and J by 2 bases, 3 bases remained unmatched. Per germline, CDR1 MNHNS and CDR2 SASEGT. The CDR3 loop spans 14 amino acids. The DNA of the CDR3 is TGTGCCAGCAGTGGGACAGGGGATGCCTACGAGCAGTACTTC. Amino acids: CASSGTGDAYEQYF.

V and J are TRBV9 and TRBJ1-2; no clear D. The CDR3 runs 17 residues. With 0 bases removed from V and 0 bases from J, the gap between germline ends came to 15 bases. CDR1 is SGDLS and CDR2 is YYNGEE in the germline V gene. For the CDR3, the DNA is TGTGCCAGCAGCGTAGGGCCCTCGGGGAGGACTAACTATGGCTACACCTTC. Its protein is CASSVGPSGRTNYGYTF.

The V call is TRBV7-6, the J call TRBJ1-5; D gene unclear. This CDR3 comprises 15 residues. CDR1 SGHVS and CDR2 FNYEAQ come from the germline V gene. The V end was cut by 0 bases, the J end by 2 bases, with 8 bases between. The CDR3 loop is CASSLARGGNQPQHF. The CDR3 coding sequence is TGTGCCAGCAGCTTAGCGCGGGGTGGCAATCAGCCCCAGCATTTT.

As regards this clone: The germline gene is not matched at one end of the junction; a read error may be the cause. The rearrangement uses TRBV7-7 and TRBJ1-1, with 9 bases that match TRBD1. Germline values: CDR1 SSHAT, CDR2 FNYEAQ (reference sequence). There are 14 residues in the CDR3. The chain's CDR3 is CASSSGQGNTEAFF. The CDR3 DNA reads as TGTGCTAGCAGCTCGGGACAGGGTAACACTGAAGCTTTCTTT. The entire variable domain, with the rest obtained from reference TRBV7-7 and TRBJ1-1, is as follows: GAGVSQSPRYKVTKRGQDVTLRCDPISSHATLYWYQQALGQGPEFLTYFNYEAQPDKSGLPSDRFSAERPEGSISTLTIQRTEQRDSAMYRCASSSGQGNTEAFFGQGTRLTVV.

The table lists this clone with a count of one. The rearrangement links TRBV5-1 to TRBJ2-7; TRBD1 matches at 7 bases. V gave up 1 base and J gave up 2 bases; unmatched junction bases: 3. The CDR3 is made up of 14 amino acids. Looked up from germline, CDR1 is SGHRS and CDR2 is YFSETQ. In DNA form, the CDR3 reads TGCGCCAGCAGCTTGAGGACAGGAGCCTACGAGCAGTACTTC. The encoded protein is CASSLRTGAYEQYF.